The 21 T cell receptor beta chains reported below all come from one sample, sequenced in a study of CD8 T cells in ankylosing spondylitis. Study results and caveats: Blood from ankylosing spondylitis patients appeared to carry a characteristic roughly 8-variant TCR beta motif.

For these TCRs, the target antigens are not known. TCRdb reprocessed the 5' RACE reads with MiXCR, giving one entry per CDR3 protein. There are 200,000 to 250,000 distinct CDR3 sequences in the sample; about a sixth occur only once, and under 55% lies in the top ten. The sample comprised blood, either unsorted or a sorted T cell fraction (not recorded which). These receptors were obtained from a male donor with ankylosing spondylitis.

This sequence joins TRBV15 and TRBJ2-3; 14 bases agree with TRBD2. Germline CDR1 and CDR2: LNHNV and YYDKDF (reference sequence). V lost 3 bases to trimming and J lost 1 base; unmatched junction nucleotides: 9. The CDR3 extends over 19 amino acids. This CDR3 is CATSRTGTSGSKGTDTQYF. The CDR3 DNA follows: TGTGCCACCAGCAGGACCGGGACTAGCGGGAGTAAAGGCACAGATACGCAGTATTTT.

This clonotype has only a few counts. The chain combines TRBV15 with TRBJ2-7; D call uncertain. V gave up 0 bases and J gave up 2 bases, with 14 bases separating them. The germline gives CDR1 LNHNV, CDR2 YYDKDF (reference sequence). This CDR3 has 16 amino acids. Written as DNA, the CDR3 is TGTGCCACCAGCAGAGATGCGAGGCAGTCCGCCTACGAGCAGTACTTC. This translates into CATSRDARQSAYEQYF.

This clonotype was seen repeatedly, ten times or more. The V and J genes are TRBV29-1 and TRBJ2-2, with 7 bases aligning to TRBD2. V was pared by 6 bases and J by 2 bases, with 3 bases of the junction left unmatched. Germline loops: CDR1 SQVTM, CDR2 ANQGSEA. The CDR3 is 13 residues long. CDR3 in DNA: TGCAGCGTGGGGGGGTACAACACCGGGGAGCTGTTTTTT. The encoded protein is CSVGGYNTGELFF.

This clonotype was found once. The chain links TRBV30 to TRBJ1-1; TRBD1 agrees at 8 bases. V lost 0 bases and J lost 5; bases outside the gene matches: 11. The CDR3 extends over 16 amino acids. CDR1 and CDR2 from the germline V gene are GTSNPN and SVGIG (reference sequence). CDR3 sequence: CAWSVRVRGPGTEAFF. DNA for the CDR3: TGTGCCTGGAGTGTTAGGGTCAGGGGGCCAGGGACTGAAGCTTTCTTT.

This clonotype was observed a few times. The CDR3 here is CASSQGLAGDTGELFF. In nucleotides, the CDR3 is TGCGCCAGCAGCCAAGGACTAGCGGGGGACACCGGGGAGCTGTTTTTT. The chain links TRBV4-1 to TRBJ2-2, with 12 bases that match TRBD2. Germline trimming cut 1 base from V and 3 bases from J; bases unmatched to any gene: 0. Germline V lookup: CDR1 MGHRA, CDR2 YSYEKL. The CDR3 totals 16 residues.

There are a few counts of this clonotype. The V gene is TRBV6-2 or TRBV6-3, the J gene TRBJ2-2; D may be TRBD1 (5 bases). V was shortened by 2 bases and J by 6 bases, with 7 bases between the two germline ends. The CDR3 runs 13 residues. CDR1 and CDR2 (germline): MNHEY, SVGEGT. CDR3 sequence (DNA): TGTGCCAGCAGTTACGGACAAGCCGGGGAGCTGTTTTTT. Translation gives CASSYGQAGELFF.

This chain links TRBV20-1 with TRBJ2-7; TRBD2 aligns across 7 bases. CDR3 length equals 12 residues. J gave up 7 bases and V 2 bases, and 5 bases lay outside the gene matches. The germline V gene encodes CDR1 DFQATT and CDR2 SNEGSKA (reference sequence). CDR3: CSARPPSGEQYF. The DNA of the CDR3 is TGCAGTGCTAGACCCCCTAGCGGAGAGCAGTACTTC.

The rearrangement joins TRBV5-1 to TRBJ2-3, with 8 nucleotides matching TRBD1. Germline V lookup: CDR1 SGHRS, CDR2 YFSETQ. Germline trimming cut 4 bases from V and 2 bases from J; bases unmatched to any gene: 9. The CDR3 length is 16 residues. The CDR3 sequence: CASSLGTGGPTDTQYF. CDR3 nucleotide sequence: TGCGCCAGCAGCCTCGGGACAGGAGGGCCCACAGATACGCAGTATTTT.

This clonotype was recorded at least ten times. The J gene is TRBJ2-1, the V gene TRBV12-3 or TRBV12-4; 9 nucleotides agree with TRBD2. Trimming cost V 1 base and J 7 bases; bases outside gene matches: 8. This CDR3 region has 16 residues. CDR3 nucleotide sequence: TGTGCCAGCAGTTTAGAGCCAGCGGGGGGTCTAAATGAGCAGTTCTTC. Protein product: CASSLEPAGGLNEQFF.

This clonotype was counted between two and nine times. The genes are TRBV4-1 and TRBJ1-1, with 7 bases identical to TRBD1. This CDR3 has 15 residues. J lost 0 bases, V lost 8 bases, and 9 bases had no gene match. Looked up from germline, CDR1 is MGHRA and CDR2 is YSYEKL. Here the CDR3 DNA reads TGCGCCAGCGCAGACAGGGATCTCATGAACACTGAAGCTTTCTTT. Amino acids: CASADRDLMNTEAFF.

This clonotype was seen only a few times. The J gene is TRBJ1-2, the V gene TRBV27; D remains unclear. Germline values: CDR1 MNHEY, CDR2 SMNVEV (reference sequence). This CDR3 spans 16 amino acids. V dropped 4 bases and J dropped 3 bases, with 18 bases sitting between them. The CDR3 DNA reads TGTGCCAGCAGTTCCTTGGGCGATTCCCCTCACTATGGCTACACCTTC. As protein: CASSSLGDSPHYGYTF.

CDR3 sequence reads: CASSEWTSNNEKLFF. For the CDR3, the DNA is TGTGCCAGCAGCGAGTGGACAAGTAATAATGAAAAACTGTTTTTT. The V gene is TRBV2, the J gene TRBJ1-4; TRBD1 might be the D (5 bases). The CDR3 contains 15 residues. The V gene lost 6 bases and the J gene lost 4 bases, with 15 bases spanning the gap. Germline CDR1 is SNHLY and CDR2 is FYNNEI. The full variable domain, completed using reference TRBV2 and TRBJ1-4, is EPEVTQTPSHQVTQMGQEVILRCVPISNHLYFYWYRQILGQKVEFLVSFYNNEISEKSEIFDDQFSVERPDGSNFTLKIRSTKLEDSAMYFCASSEWTSNNEKLFFGSGTQLSVL.

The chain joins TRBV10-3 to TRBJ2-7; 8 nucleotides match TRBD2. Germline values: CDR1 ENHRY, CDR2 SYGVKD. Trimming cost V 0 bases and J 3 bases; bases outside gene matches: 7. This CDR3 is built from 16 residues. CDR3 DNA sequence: TGTGCCATCAGTGAGTCGACCCTAGCGGGCGGCTACGAGCAGTACTTC. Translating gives CAISESTLAGGYEQYF.

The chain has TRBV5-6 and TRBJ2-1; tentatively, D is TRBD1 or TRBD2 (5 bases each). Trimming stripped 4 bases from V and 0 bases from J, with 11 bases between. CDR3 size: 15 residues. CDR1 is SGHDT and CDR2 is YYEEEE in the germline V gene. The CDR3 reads CASSRVGDSYNEQFF. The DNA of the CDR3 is TGTGCCAGCAGCCGCGTGGGGGACTCCTACAATGAGCAGTTCTTC.

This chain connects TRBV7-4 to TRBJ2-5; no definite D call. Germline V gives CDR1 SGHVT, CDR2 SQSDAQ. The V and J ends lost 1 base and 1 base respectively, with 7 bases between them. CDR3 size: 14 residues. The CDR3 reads CASSLGPFQETQYF. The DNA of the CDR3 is TGTGCCAGCAGCTTAGGCCCCTTCCAAGAGACCCAGTACTTC.

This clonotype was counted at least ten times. CDR3 protein: CASSEGLQVYEQYF. DNA for the CDR3: TGTGCCAGCAGTGAGGGCCTTCAAGTCTACGAGCAGTACTTC. The rearrangement links TRBV12-3 or TRBV12-4 to TRBJ2-7; D may be TRBD2 (5 bases). The CDR3 is 14 amino acids. V lost 5 bases and J 3 bases, leaving 14 bases between the germline ends.

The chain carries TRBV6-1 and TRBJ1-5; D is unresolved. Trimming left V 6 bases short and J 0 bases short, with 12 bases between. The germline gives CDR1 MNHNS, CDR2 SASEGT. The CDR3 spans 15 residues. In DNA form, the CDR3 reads TGTGCCAGCAGCCCACGGGATTATAGCAATCAGCCCCAGCATTTT. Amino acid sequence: CASSPRDYSNQPQHF.

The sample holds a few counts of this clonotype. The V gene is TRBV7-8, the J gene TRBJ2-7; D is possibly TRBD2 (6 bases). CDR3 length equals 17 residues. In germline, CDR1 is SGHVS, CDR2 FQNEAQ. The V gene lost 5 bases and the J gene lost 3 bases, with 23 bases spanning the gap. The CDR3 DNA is TGTGCCAGCAGCCCCCACTTCGACCGATTCGGGGGCTACGAGCAGTACTTC. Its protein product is CASSPHFDRFGGYEQYF.

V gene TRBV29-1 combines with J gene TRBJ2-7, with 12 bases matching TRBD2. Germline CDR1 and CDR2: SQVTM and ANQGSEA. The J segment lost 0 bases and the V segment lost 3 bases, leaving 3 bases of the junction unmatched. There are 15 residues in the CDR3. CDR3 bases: TGCAGCGTTGAGGGACTAGCGGGTTCCTCCTACGAGCAGTACTTC. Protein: CSVEGLAGSSYEQYF.

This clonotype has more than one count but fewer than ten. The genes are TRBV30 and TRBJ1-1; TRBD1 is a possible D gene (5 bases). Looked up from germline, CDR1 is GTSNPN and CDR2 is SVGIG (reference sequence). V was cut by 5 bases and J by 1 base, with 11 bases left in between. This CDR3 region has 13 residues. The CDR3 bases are TGTGCCTGGTGGAGGGGCGAGAACACTGAAGCTTTCTTT. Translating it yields CAWWRGENTEAFF.

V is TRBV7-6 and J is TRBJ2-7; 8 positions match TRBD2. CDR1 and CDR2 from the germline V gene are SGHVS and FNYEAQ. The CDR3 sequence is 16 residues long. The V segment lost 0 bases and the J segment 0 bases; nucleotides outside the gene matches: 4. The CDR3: CASSLAPGTSSYEQYF. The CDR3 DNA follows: TGTGCCAGCAGCTTAGCGCCTGGGACTAGCTCCTACGAGCAGTACTTC.